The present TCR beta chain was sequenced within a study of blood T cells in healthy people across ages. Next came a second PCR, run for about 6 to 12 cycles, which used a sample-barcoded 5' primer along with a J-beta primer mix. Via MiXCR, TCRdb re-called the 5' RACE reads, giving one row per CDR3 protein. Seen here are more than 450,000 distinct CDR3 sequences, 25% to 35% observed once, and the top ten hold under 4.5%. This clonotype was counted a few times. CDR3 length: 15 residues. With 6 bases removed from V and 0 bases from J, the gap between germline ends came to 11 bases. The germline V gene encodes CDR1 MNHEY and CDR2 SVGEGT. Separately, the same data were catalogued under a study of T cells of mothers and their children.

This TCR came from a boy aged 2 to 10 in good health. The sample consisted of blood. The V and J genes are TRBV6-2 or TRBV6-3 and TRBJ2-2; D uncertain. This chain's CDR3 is CASSPLLTNTGELFF. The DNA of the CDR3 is TGTGCCAGCAGCCCCCTTCTCACGAACACCGGGGAGCTGTTTTTT.